This T cell receptor (beta chain) was recovered during a study of T cell responses to AZD1222 COVID-19 vaccine. General study findings and limits: In a largely white British group with more females than males, clonal diversity was possibly underestimated. Only a handful of AZD1222 recipients, more than five in all, had baseline seropositivity.

Germline V gene lookup returns CDR1 MNHEY and CDR2 SVGEGT. V shed 5 bases, J shed 10 bases, and the junction held 8 bases outside the gene matches. This CDR3 comprises 16 residues. Comments on this clone: What it binds is unknown.

The protocol was immunoSEQ multiplex PCR, while the TCRdb copy is restricted to in-frame clones and leaves out a portion. The table shows around 110,000 clones, with roughly 92% occurring only once. The clonotype was recovered from an adult who received the AZD1222 COVID-19 vaccine. The chain has TRBV6-2 or TRBV6-3 and TRBJ2-1; 16 nucleotides align to TRBD2. Sequenced material: peripheral blood, taken 28 days after the second AZD1222 dose. DNA for the CDR3: TGTGCCAGCAGTGAGGCCGGGACTAGCGGGAGGGAGGAGCAGTTCTTC. Protein product: CASSEAGTSGREEQFF.